This TCR beta chain derives from a study of control samples from healthy donors and cancer patients. This clone showed up just once. V shed 4 bases and J 3 bases; nucleotides not matched to a gene: 17. CDR1 and CDR2 (germline): KGHDR, SFDVKD. The CDR3 is 19 amino acids. Sequencing used immunoSEQ multiplex PCR; TCRdb keeps in-frame clones, though not all of them. The table lists 130,000 or so clones, around nine tenths of them singletons. The receptor was derived from a man between 50 and 59 years old in good health. Sequenced: blood. V gene TRBV24-1 combines with J gene TRBJ2-4, with TRBD1 matching over 7 bases. The CDR3: CATSDPTAPTGVDKNIQYF. CDR3 bases: TGTGCCACCAGTGACCCTACGGCCCCCACAGGGGTTGACAAAAACATTCAGTACTTC.